This section outlines one T cell receptor beta chain sequence together with its context. The target antigen is unknown. The protocol was immunoSEQ multiplex PCR, while the TCRdb copy is restricted to in-frame clones and leaves out a portion. Of approximately 150,000 clones in the sample, 87% were seen once. These data are taken from a study of cytomegalovirus exposure and HLA in healthy donors. Study-wide results and caveats: While the bulk of TCR sequences proved rare, some public TCRs turned up in many donors.

The donors were in the roughly 110-subject validation cohort, distinct from the roughly 700-subject first cohort. This TCR was sampled from a woman aged 25 to 39 in good health and CMV-seronegative. Sequencing was done on a sample of PBMCs.

CDR3 residues: CASSHSGQTYEQYF. CDR3 DNA sequence: TGCGCCAGCAGCCACTCGGGACAGACCTACGAGCAGTACTTC. The V and J genes are TRBV4-1 and TRBJ2-7; 7 bases are a match to TRBD1. The junction had 4 bases not matched to a gene; V was cut back by 3 bases and J by 2 bases. The CDR3 spans 14 residues. Germline CDR1 MGHRA, CDR2 YSYEKL.